What follows are 28 T cell receptor beta chains derived from one specimen sequenced in a study of T-cell memory formation after mild COVID-19. TCRdb recomputed calls from the 5' RACE reads with MiXCR, one row per CDR3 protein. The sample has about 390,000 distinct CDR3 sequences; about a sixth are singletons. Sequencing used PBMCs or a T cell subset sorted from them (not recorded which). The receptors derive from a man aged 18 to 29 who had mild COVID-19 (a few samples of this study predate the infection). Cell type and time point are not known.

This rearrangement joins TRBV7-9 to TRBJ1-4, with a tentative D call TRBD1 (5 bases). The CDR3 spans 14 residues. CDR1 is SEHNR, CDR2 FQNEAQ, per germline (reference sequence). V shed 1 base and J shed 5 bases, with 8 bases lying between them. The CDR3 is CASSLGAGNEKLFF. As DNA, the CDR3 is TGTGCCAGCAGCTTAGGGGCAGGGAATGAAAAACTGTTTTTT.

V gene TRBV15 combines with J gene TRBJ2-1; D is undetermined. Germline V gene sequence: CDR1 LNHNV, CDR2 YYDKDF (reference sequence). The CDR3 extends over 11 amino acids. Between the trimmed V and J ends, which lost 5 bases and 10 bases, there was a span of 9 bases. This chain's CDR3 is CATSPGWEQFF. As DNA, the CDR3 is TGTGCCACCAGCCCTGGGTGGGAGCAGTTCTTC.

This clonotype was observed a few times. The V gene is TRBV19, the J gene TRBJ2-3; D remains ambiguous. Trimming stripped 9 bases from V and 6 bases from J, with 22 bases between. The germline V gene has CDR1 LNHDA and CDR2 SQIVND (reference sequence). CDR3 length: 15 residues. CDR3 in amino acids: CASLPHGRILDTQYF. The CDR3 DNA follows: TGTGCCAGCCTCCCTCACGGCCGGATCTTGGATACGCAGTATTTT.

The rearrangement joins TRBV10-3 to TRBJ2-2, with 9 bases lining up with TRBD1. V lost 2 bases and J lost 1; bases outside the gene matches: 2. Per germline, CDR1 ENHRY and CDR2 SYGVKD. This CDR3 spans 16 amino acids. This CDR3 reads CAISEPTGGNTGELFF. The CDR3 DNA reads as TGTGCCATCAGTGAGCCGACAGGGGGGAACACCGGGGAGCTGTTTTTT.

Here the CDR3 reads CASSLGLGHGYIQYF. The CDR3 bases are TGTGCCAGCAGCTTAGGTCTGGGACATGGTTACATTCAGTACTTC. The chain joins TRBV7-8 to TRBJ2-4; maybe TRBD1 (6 bases). Germline CDR1 is SGHVS and CDR2 is FQNEAQ. CDR3 length: 15 residues. Trimming removed 1 base from V and 8 bases from J, with 15 bases in between. Based on the CDR3 plus reference TRBV7-8 and TRBJ2-4, the full variable domain is GAGVSQSPRYKVAKRGQDVALRCDPISGHVSLFWYQQALGQGPEFLTYFQNEAQLDKSGLPSDRFFAERPEGSVSTLKIQRTQQEDSAVYLCASSLGLGHGYIQYFGAGTRLSVL.

This clonotype was detected a few times. J is TRBJ1-1 and V is TRBV29-1; possibly TRBD1 for D (5 bases). Germline values: CDR1 SQVTM, CDR2 ANQGSEA. The CDR3 sequence is 15 residues long. V was shortened by 8 bases and J by 1 base, with 20 bases between the two germline ends. CDR3 amino acids: CSTTTPGTENTEAFF. The CDR3 DNA sequence: TGCAGCACCACCACGCCCGGGACGGAGAACACTGAAGCTTTCTTT.

This clonotype was seen only a few times. The V gene is TRBV6-5, the J gene TRBJ1-2; D call uncertain. Trimming left V 6 bases short and J 4 bases short, with 15 bases between. The germline CDR1 and CDR2 sequences are MNHEY and SVGAGI. The CDR3 totals 14 residues. The chain's CDR3 is CASRRLSGPYGYTF. Written as DNA, the CDR3 is TGTGCCAGCAGGCGACTGTCCGGACCCTATGGCTACACCTTC.

This clonotype was seen a few times. The chain links TRBV4-1 to TRBJ1-2, with D perhaps matching TRBD1 (6 bases). The CDR3 consists of 15 residues. Per the germline V gene, CDR1 is MGHRA and CDR2 is YSYEKL. Trimming stripped 8 bases from V and 1 base from J, with 17 bases between. In nucleotides, the CDR3 is TGCGCCAGCCGACGGACCTTGGACAGTAACTATGGCTACACCTTC. Protein product: CASRRTLDSNYGYTF.

The chain employs TRBV7-2 and TRBJ1-2; D not certain. CDR1 is SGHTA, CDR2 FQGNSA, per germline. V shed 2 bases and J shed 9 bases, with 13 bases lying between them. The CDR3 contains 13 residues. CDR3 DNA: TGTGCCAGCAGCTTACGGTCCACAGAAAGCTACACCTTC. It yields the protein CASSLRSTESYTF.

This clonotype showed up just a few times. The chain joins TRBV5-1 to TRBJ2-2; perhaps TRBD1 as D (6 bases). Germline V gene lookup returns CDR1 SGHRS and CDR2 YFSETQ. V was pared by 4 bases and J by 2 bases, with 12 bases between. The CDR3 is made up of 15 amino acids. CDR3 DNA: TGCGCCAGCAGCACCGGGACAATCAACACCGGGGAGCTGTTTTTT. Translation gives CASSTGTINTGELFF.

There are a few counts of this clonotype. The chain has TRBV12-3 or TRBV12-4 and TRBJ2-2, with D possibly being TRBD1 (6 bases). This CDR3 comprises 12 residues. V shed 6 bases and J shed 7 bases, with 9 bases lying between them. The CDR3 spells CASRTGFGELFF. The CDR3 DNA sequence: TGTGCCAGCAGAACAGGGTTCGGGGAGCTGTTTTTT.

V and J are TRBV6-5 and TRBJ1-1; D call uncertain. Germline CDR1 MNHEY, CDR2 SVGAGI. The CDR3 length is 14 residues. Trimming pared 6 bases from V and 0 bases from J, leaving 11 bases between. The CDR3 DNA reads TGTGCCAGCAGCCGGAGGACGGTGAACACTGAAGCTTTCTTT. Translating gives CASSRRTVNTEAFF.

This clonotype was counted only a few times. The chain has TRBV4-1 and TRBJ1-6; no reliable D call. Trimming removed 6 bases at V and 10 bases at J, with 16 bases between. This CDR3 is built from 14 residues. Germline lookup yields CDR1 MGHRA and CDR2 YSYEKL. In DNA, the CDR3 is TGCGCCAGCAGGCCCCCCGGGATAGAGTCACCCCTCCACTTT. The encoded protein is CASRPPGIESPLHF.

V gene TRBV7-9 combines with J gene TRBJ2-2; D gene ambiguous. Looked up from germline, CDR1 is SEHNR and CDR2 is FQNEAQ (reference sequence). With 3 bases removed from V and 0 bases from J, the gap between germline ends came to 8 bases. This CDR3 spans 15 amino acids. CDR3 region: CASSLVMANTGELFF. CDR3 coding DNA: TGTGCCAGCAGCTTGGTGATGGCGAACACCGGGGAGCTGTTTTTT.

This clonotype has a handful of counts. This chain connects TRBV27 to TRBJ2-2; D possibly corresponds to TRBD2 (6 bases). V was pared by 6 bases and J by 5 bases, with 16 bases between. Looked up from germline, CDR1 is MNHEY and CDR2 is SMNVEV (reference sequence). CDR3 length: 15 residues. The CDR3 spells CASRPDGGRTGELFF. For the CDR3, the DNA is TGTGCCAGCAGACCCGACGGAGGGAGGACCGGGGAGCTGTTTTTT.

The rearrangement links TRBV29-1 to TRBJ1-1, with D hard to call. This CDR3 is 12 amino acids long. Trimming removed 7 bases from V and 0 bases from J, with 9 bases in between. Germline assignment: CDR1 SQVTM and CDR2 ANQGSEA. The CDR3 spells CSANGVNTEAFF. CDR3 nucleotides: TGCAGCGCTAACGGGGTGAACACTGAAGCTTTCTTT.

This sequence joins TRBV4-1 and TRBJ1-2; perhaps TRBD1 as D (6 bases). The CDR3 length is 14 residues. The V gene lost 1 base and the J gene lost 4 bases, with 10 bases spanning the gap. Germline loops: CDR1 MGHRA, CDR2 YSYEKL. This chain's CDR3 is CASSQAGTTYGYTF. CDR3 DNA: TGCGCCAGCAGCCAAGCCGGGACAACCTATGGCTACACCTTC.

The chain employs TRBV12-3 or TRBV12-4 and TRBJ2-5; the match to TRBD2 covers 7 bases. The CDR3 spans 14 residues. V lost 3 bases, J lost 4 bases, and 5 bases stayed unmatched. Here the CDR3 reads CASSLAGERETQYF. DNA of the CDR3: TGTGCCAGCAGTTTGGCGGGGGAGAGAGAGACCCAGTACTTC.

The sample holds a few counts of this clonotype. This rearrangement joins TRBV5-4 to TRBJ1-1, with D perhaps matching TRBD1 (5 bases). This CDR3 contains 16 residues. The V gene's germline CDR1 is SGHNT and CDR2 YYREEE (reference sequence). Trimming left V 1 base short and J 8 bases short, with 21 bases between. The chain's CDR3 is CASSLRSGYLSLEAFF. DNA of the CDR3: TGTGCCAGCAGCTTGAGATCAGGGTATTTATCCTTAGAAGCTTTCTTT. Variable domain in full (rest from reference TRBV5-4 and TRBJ1-1): ETGVTQSPTHLIKTRGQQVTLRCSSQSGHNTVSWYQQALGQGPQFIFQYYREEENGRGNFPPRFSGLQFPNYSSELNVNALELDDSALYLCASSLRSGYLSLEAFFGQGTRLTVV.

This clonotype showed up many times. The chain joins TRBV5-1 to TRBJ2-2; D remains ambiguous. The CDR3 totals 14 residues. The germline CDR1 and CDR2 sequences are SGHRS and YFSETQ. With 4 bases removed from V and 2 bases from J, the gap between germline ends came to 9 bases. In nucleotides, the CDR3 is TGCGCCAGCAGCACAGAACTTAACACCGGGGAGCTGTTTTTT. Its protein is CASSTELNTGELFF.

There are a few counts of this clonotype. The chain is built from TRBV4-2 and TRBJ2-3, with TRBD2 matching over 11 bases. The germline gives CDR1 LGHNA, CDR2 YNFKEQ. This CDR3 region has 16 residues. V lost 4 bases to trimming and J lost 0 bases; unmatched junction nucleotides: 3. This CDR3 reads CASSPLAGASTDTQYF. The CDR3 DNA follows: TGTGCCAGCAGCCCACTAGCGGGGGCTAGCACAGATACGCAGTATTTT.

The V and J genes are TRBV7-2 and TRBJ1-1; no clear D. The V gene's germline CDR1 is SGHTA and CDR2 FQGNSA. V lost 11 bases to trimming and J lost 2 bases, with 12 bases between them. The CDR3 has 12 residues. CDR3 nucleotides: TGTGCCCTCGCAGGCGGTAACACTGAAGCTTTCTTT. Translating gives CALAGGNTEAFF.

The chain carries TRBV9 and TRBJ1-5; D unresolved. Between the trimmed V and J ends, which lost 0 bases and 7 bases, there was a span of 8 bases. The CDR3 sequence is 13 residues long. CDR1 and CDR2 from the germline V gene are SGDLS and YYNGEE. The CDR3 reads CASSVESGQPQHF. DNA for the CDR3: TGTGCCAGCAGCGTAGAGTCGGGGCAGCCCCAGCATTTT. Looking up the rest from reference TRBV9 and TRBJ1-5 gives the full variable domain: DSGVTQTPKHLITATGQRVTLRCSPRSGDLSVYWYQQSLDQGLQFLIQYYNGEERAKGNILERFSAQQFPDLHSELNLSSLELGDSALYFCASSVESGQPQHFGDGTRLSIL.

The V call is TRBV4-3, the J call TRBJ2-1, with 8 positions matching TRBD1. CDR1 is LGHNA, CDR2 YSLEER, per germline. Losses at the gene ends were 3 bases for V and 6 bases for J; bases not matched to a gene: 4. The CDR3 loop spans 14 amino acids. The CDR3 sequence is CASSQQGAGNEQFF. The CDR3 coding sequence is TGCGCCAGCAGCCAGCAGGGGGCTGGCAATGAGCAGTTCTTC.

This clonotype was picked up a small number of times. The chain links TRBV7-9 to TRBJ1-2, with unresolved D. The V end was cut by 3 bases, the J end by 7 bases, with 9 bases between. CDR3 length: 12 amino acids. The germline CDR1 and CDR2 sequences are SEHNR and FQNEAQ (reference sequence). The CDR3 nucleotides read TGTGCCAGCAGCTTTAATCGGGGTGGCTACACCTTC. Translating it yields CASSFNRGGYTF.

The CDR3 here is CASSLASLGPRTGELFF. The CDR3 DNA reads TGTGCCAGCAGCTTAGCATCGCTGGGACCTCGGACCGGGGAGCTGTTTTTT. The rearrangement uses TRBV7-9 and TRBJ2-2, with D perhaps given as TRBD1 or TRBD2 (5 bases each). Germline CDR1 and CDR2: SEHNR and FQNEAQ (reference sequence). The V gene lost 0 bases and the J gene lost 5 bases, with 16 bases spanning the gap. The CDR3 runs 17 residues.

J is TRBJ1-6 and V is TRBV5-1, with D possibly being TRBD1 (5 bases). The CDR3 is 15 residues long. Per the germline V gene, CDR1 is SGHRS and CDR2 is YFSETQ. V was clipped by 0 bases and J by 7 bases, with 11 bases between them. The CDR3 loop reads CASSLAGTLNSPLHF. The CDR3 bases are TGCGCCAGCAGCTTGGCCGGGACCTTGAATTCACCCCTCCACTTT.

This clonotype was observed many times. The chain recombines TRBV20-1 with TRBJ2-5, with TRBD2 matching over 10 bases. The CDR3 is 15 residues long. The V and J ends lost 0 bases and 6 bases, in that order; junction bases with no gene match: 7. In germline, CDR1 is DFQATT, CDR2 SNEGSKA (reference sequence). Here the CDR3 reads CSARDFRTSGKTQYF. The CDR3 nucleotides are TGCAGTGCTAGAGATTTCAGGACTAGCGGAAAGACCCAGTACTTC.